This is a list of T cell receptor beta chains from one sample in a study of CXCR3-negative and CXCR3-positive naive CD8 T cells. TCRdb reprocessed the 5' RACE reads and reports one entry per CDR3 protein, with no DNA. The sample yields 80,000 to 95,000 distinct CDR3 sequences, of which the top ten take up around 1.5%. Sequenced: naive CXCR3- CD8+ T cells from blood. The receptors were sampled from a human donor in good health. Some clones in this sample may be carry-over from other donors' samples. The CDR3 runs from the conserved cysteine through the conserved F or W.

V	J	CDR3
TRBV6-2/TRBV6-3	TRBJ2-1	CASSTPLGIYNEQFF
TRBV2	TRBJ2-5	CASRGGLAGLQETQYF
TRBV29-1	TRBJ1-3	CSVEASQLSGNTIYF
TRBV5-1	TRBJ2-1	CASSLGPRQGPLFNEQFF
TRBV29-1	TRBJ1-1	CSVEENTEAFF
TRBV6-5	TRBJ2-2	CASSPPTGELFF
TRBV28	TRBJ2-1	CASSSPGTSYNEQFF
TRBV4-1	TRBJ1-5	CASSQVGTVNQPQHF
TRBV5-1	TRBJ2-5	CASSPEVGLGETQYF
TRBV19	TRBJ2-1	CASNGVPGSYNEQFF
TRBV5-1	TRBJ2-6	CASSSATVLPGANVLTF
TRBV18	TRBJ1-5	CASSPLDRDQPQHF
TRBV11-3	TRBJ2-1	CASSLGIQSSYNEQFF
TRBV20-1	TRBJ2-1	CSARDNLAGVSNEQFF
TRBV6-5	TRBJ1-2	CASSYESGGYYGYTF
TRBV28	TRBJ1-6	CASSPPRGGVHF
TRBV7-9	TRBJ2-7	CASRRLGSEQYF
TRBV12-3/TRBV12-4	TRBJ2-3	CASSLAAADTQYF
TRBV15	TRBJ2-1	CATSREPPLWGALGGNNEQFF
TRBV12-3/TRBV12-4	TRBJ1-1	CASSLSQGGTEAFF
TRBV5-1	TRBJ2-7	CASAEQGGEQYF
TRBV29-1	TRBJ2-7	CSVVSGRANSYEQYF
TRBV6-6	TRBJ1-2	CASSYSEGNGYTF
TRBV28	TRBJ2-7	CASSLLSPGGAAREQYF
TRBV4-1	TRBJ2-7	CASSQDQETGASYEQYF
TRBV7-6	TRBJ2-1	CASSPTYYNEQFF
TRBV28	TRBJ1-6	CASSPGDREVSPLHF
TRBV10-3	TRBJ2-1	CAISDTAYNEQFF
TRBV7-6	TRBJ2-1	CASSLEEDEQFF
TRBV5-1	TRBJ1-5	CASSPGQGGRRQPQHF
TRBV12-3/TRBV12-4	TRBJ2-5	CASSFPERVQETQYF
TRBV24-1	TRBJ1-1	CATRAGANTEAFF
TRBV5-1	TRBJ2-1	CASSLDSNNEQFF
TRBV7-9	TRBJ2-7	CASSLGGQGDYEQYF
TRBV9	TRBJ2-2	CASSPRGAINTGELFF
TRBV29-1	TRBJ2-7	CSVVGRGLSYEQYF
TRBV7-6	TRBJ2-7	CASSLDGLAGSSYEQYF
TRBV29-1	TRBJ2-7	CSVVLAEHYEQYF
TRBV30	TRBJ2-5	CAWSVGGGLQETQYF
TRBV7-8	TRBJ1-4	CASSPGTVEKLFF
TRBV12-3/TRBV12-4	TRBJ2-7	CASSLFRGEQYF
TRBV12-3/TRBV12-4	TRBJ2-2	CASSLAQQGPGELFF
TRBV29-1	TRBJ2-7	CSFRDMYEQYF
TRBV20-1	TRBJ1-1	CSAIDLDRPNTEAFF
TRBV19	TRBJ2-3	CASSFIADTQYF
TRBV7-9	TRBJ2-1	CASSFSNEQFF
TRBV10-3	TRBJ2-1	CAINTRTSGGAKNWNEQFF
TRBV3-1	TRBJ2-7	CASSQGRGFYEQYF
TRBV4-2	TRBJ2-6	CASSQEGASSGANVLTF
TRBV5-6	TRBJ1-1	CASSLIGGPEAFF
TRBV20-1	TRBJ2-7	CSARDWLAGGYEQYF
TRBV14	TRBJ2-3	CASSDLAGTLADTQYF